This paragraph covers one T cell receptor (beta chain) sequence. This record comes from a study of cytomegalovirus exposure and HLA in healthy donors. This CDR3 contains 15 residues. The germline gives CDR1 MNHEY, CDR2 SVGAGI. V was pared by 5 bases and J by 7 bases, with 20 bases between. The PCR ran on 60 Vbeta and 13 Jbeta primers. Produced via immunoSEQ multiplex PCR; TCRdb's table is partial and in-frame only. This repertoire shows 180,000 or so clones, about 80% found once; its top ten account for nearly 6.5%. Input material: PBMCs. The genes are TRBV6-5 and TRBJ1-2, with D maybe TRBD1 (6 bases). The TCR comes from a man aged 40-50 years in good health and CMV-seropositive. The CDR3 protein is CASSTSGGPMVGYTF. The CDR3 DNA is TGTGCCAGCAGTACCTCCGGGGGGCCTATGGTTGGCTACACCTTC.